This T cell receptor (beta chain) was captured in a study of blood T cells in healthy people across ages. Broader study findings: In older individuals, TCR beta diversity per million T cells was lower, falling roughly linearly with age.

The second PCR ran about 6 to 11 cycles with a sample-barcoded 5' primer and J-beta primers. Carrying 12 random nucleotides, a template-switch adaptor labeled each individual cDNA molecule. Sequencing of every sample gave 2.5 million or more CDR3-containing paired-end reads. Each CDR3 protein is one row after TCRdb ran MiXCR on the 5' RACE reads. The repertoire has around 850,000 distinct CDR3 sequences, 30% to 45% of them found once; the top ten carry 10% to 15%. A word on this clonotype: As yet, its antigen is unknown.

CDR3 length: 17 amino acids. Losses at the gene ends were 6 bases for V and 2 bases for J; bases not matched to a gene: 7. Germline V gene data show CDR1 as MNHNS and CDR2 as SASEGT. Input material: blood. The chain carries TRBV6-1 and TRBJ2-2, with 12 bases identical to TRBD2. The source of this sequence is a man aged 18 to 35 in good health. For the CDR3, the DNA is TGTGCCAGCAGCCCAGGACTAGCGGGGCTCAACACCGGGGAGCTGTTTTTT. It translates to CASSPGLAGLNTGELFF.